This T cell receptor (beta chain) was sequenced for a study of beta chain features in type 1 diabetes (dated by TCRdb to about 2018). Regarding the research as a whole: Mean age, gender distribution, total cell number and subset yield did not differ between patients and healthy donors. A total of under 140,000,000 sorted cells were examined across all samples, and the number of cells per subset was strongly correlated with RNA yield. In the study, recently diagnosed type 1 diabetes patients and matched healthy donors were compared on the TCRB repertoires of their sorted circulating CD4+ T cell subsets. Whereas all 30 or so donors provided naive and central memory subsets, regulatory and stem cell-like memory subsets were isolated from just 8 patients and about 8 healthy donors. Findings and caveats that apply to the study as a whole: Naive, central memory and regulatory TCRB repertoires appeared to be more alike among patients than among healthy donors. Shorter templates might be favored by PCR, yet because patient and control samples were amplified and corrected together, any such skew would affect both groups equally. Because small numbers of individuals were included in the HLA sub-analyses, any influence of HLA type on TCRB rearrangement was left unresolved. Because cDNA rather than genomic DNA was sequenced, highly expressing activated cells could have been over-represented, although no difference in activation and CD3 levels was found between groups. In all four CD4+ subsets, TCRB CDR3 length was moderately but significantly shorter in type 1 diabetes patients. At VDJ recombination sites, type 1 diabetes patients had fewer insertions and more deleted nucleotides, which implies abnormalities in thymic rearrangement.

Relative to germline, V is missing 4 bases and J is missing 4 bases, with 7 bases of the junction outside any gene match. CDR1 SEHNR and CDR2 FQNEAQ are derived from the germline V gene (reference sequence). The CDR3 runs 16 residues from the cysteine to the phenylalanine. Kept here is only the CDR3 DNA, which spans 48 bases and is read in frame from base 1. The entire amount of isolated RNA was reverse transcribed using the High Capacity cDNA Reverse Transcription Kit, so the sequenced TCRB transcripts were expressed ones. Deep immunoSEQ sequencing was performed on naive, central memory and regulatory T cell samples, with an average of roughly 3.5 million total reads per sample. After sorted cells were lysed in RLT buffer, RNA was extracted with DNase-treated RNeasy Micro or Mini kits, with the choice depending on cell number. Each cell subset was processed on its own to prevent cross-contamination, while patient and healthy donor samples were processed together. TCRB sequences were amplified from cDNA with the immunoSEQ multiplex PCR, producing 87-bp fragments spanning the CDR3 region. Sequencing of the amplicons was performed on the Illumina HiSeq platform. The original pipeline was this. PCR bias was computationally corrected using synthetic template baselines, reads within Hamming distance 2 were collapsed, and singletons that could not be merged were discarded. By aligning reads against IMGT, V, D and J genes, CDR3 length, and insertions or deletions at six rearrangement sites were assigned. Within each subset, clonotype counts were normalized to sorted cell number, and only after that were true diversity and Gini coefficients computed with the tcR R package. Repertoire sharing was quantified using the overlap coefficient calculated on TCRB nucleotide sequences. TCRdb carries this immuneACCESS record with in-frame sequences only. Its versions omit some clonotypes, under half of them owing to an unresolved V gene in the studies checked, with the rest unexplained. That table gives V, J and clone size, and the DNA gave D and trimming. In all, the sample holds about 150,000 clones, and about 9.4% of those were seen once. The ten largest account for more than 0.45% of the sample.

With regard to this clone: Its antigen remains unidentified. No qualities accompany the bases; no much larger clone lies one base away.

A single peripheral blood draw of roughly 0.11 L on average was collected from each donor into heparinised tubes. A BD FACSAria II was used to sort naive, central memory, regulatory and stem cell-like memory CD4+ T cells with a panel that included CD45RO, CCR7, CD25, CD127, CD95 and CD27. Every sorted population had a purity above 98%. PBMCs were separated immediately by Lymphoprep density gradient centrifugation and were stained directly, without being cultured. Samples were stained and sorted in pairs, with one healthy donor and one patient per experiment, so that batch effects were minimized. The TCR sequence derives from a man aged 30 to 45 with type 1 diabetes. The sequence joins TRBV7-9 to TRBJ2-3; TRBD1 fits 11 bases in the junction. The specimen was central memory CD4+ T cells from blood. The nucleotide sequence is TGTGCCAGCAGCTCCGGACAGGGGGCTTTCGCAGATACGCAGTATTTT. It translates as CASSSGQGAFADTQYF.